This T cell receptor (beta chain) was identified during a study of T cell repertoires in cytomegalovirus infection. The CDR3 consists of 18 residues. Trimming cost V 0 bases and J 3 bases; bases outside gene matches: 10. From germline, CDR1 is SGHTA and CDR2 FQGNSA. TCRdb re-called the reads through MiXCR, storing one row per CDR3 protein. Of approximately 140,000 distinct CDR3 sequences listed, roughly a quarter are singletons. On this clonotype itself: Its antigen is as yet unknown.

The sequencing sample was made of PBMCs, sequenced either directly or after in vitro stimulation (not recorded which). The clonotype was recovered from a human donor in good health (CMV status not recorded). Some clones in this sample may be carry-over from other donors' samples. This chain links TRBV7-2 with TRBJ2-2, with TRBD2 matching 7 bases. CDR3 protein: CASSLAGGRARYTGELFF. The CDR3 DNA reads TGTGCCAGCAGCTTAGCCGGGGGGAGGGCCCGGTACACCGGGGAGCTGTTTTTT.